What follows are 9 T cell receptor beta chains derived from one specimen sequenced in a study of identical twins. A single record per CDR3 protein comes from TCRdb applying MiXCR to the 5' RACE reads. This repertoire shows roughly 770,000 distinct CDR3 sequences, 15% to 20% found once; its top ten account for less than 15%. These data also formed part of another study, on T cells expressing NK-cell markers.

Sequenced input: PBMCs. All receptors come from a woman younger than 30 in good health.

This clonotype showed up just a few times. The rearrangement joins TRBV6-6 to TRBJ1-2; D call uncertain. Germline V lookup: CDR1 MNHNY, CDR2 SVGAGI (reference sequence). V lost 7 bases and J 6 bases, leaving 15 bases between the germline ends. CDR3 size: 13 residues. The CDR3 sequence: CASNEWGIDGYTF. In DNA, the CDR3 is TGTGCCAGCAATGAATGGGGAATAGATGGCTACACCTTC.

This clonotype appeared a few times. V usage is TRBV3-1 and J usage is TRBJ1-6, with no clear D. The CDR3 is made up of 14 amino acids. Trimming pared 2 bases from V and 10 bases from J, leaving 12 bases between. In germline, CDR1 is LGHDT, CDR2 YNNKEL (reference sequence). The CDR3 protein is CASSQSGGGSPLHF. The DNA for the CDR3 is TGTGCCAGCAGCCAATCGGGTGGAGGGTCACCCCTCCACTTT.

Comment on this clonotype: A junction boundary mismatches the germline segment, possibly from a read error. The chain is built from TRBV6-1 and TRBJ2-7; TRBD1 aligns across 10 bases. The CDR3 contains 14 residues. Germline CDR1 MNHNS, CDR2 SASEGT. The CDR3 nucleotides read TGTGCCAGCAGTGAGGACAGGGGGTCCTTCGAGCAGTACTTC. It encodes CASSEDRGSFEQYF.

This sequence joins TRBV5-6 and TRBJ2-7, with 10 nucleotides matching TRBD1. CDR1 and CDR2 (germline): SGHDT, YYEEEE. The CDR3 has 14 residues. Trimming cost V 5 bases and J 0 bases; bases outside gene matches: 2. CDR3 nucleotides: TGTGCCAGCAGACGGACAGGGGGCTCCTACGAGCAGTACTTC. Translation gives CASRRTGGSYEQYF.

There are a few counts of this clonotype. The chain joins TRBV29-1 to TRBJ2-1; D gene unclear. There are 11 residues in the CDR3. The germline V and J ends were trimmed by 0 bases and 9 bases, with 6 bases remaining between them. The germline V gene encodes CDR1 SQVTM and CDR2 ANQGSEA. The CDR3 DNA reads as TGCAGCGTTGAAGATGGTGGTGAGCAGTTCTTC. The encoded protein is CSVEDGGEQFF.

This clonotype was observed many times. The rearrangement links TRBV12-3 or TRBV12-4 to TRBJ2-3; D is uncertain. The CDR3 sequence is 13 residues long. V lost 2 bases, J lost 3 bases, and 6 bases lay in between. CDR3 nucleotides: TGTGCCAGCAGTTTACTGACTACAGATACGCAGTATTTT. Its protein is CASSLLTTDTQYF.

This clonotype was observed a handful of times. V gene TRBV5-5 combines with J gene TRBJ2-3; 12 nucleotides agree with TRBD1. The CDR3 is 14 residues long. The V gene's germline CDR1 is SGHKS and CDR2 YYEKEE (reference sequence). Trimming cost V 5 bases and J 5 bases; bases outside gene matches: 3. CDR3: CASRRDRGRDTQYF. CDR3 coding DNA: TGTGCCAGCAGGCGGGACAGGGGGCGAGATACGCAGTATTTT.

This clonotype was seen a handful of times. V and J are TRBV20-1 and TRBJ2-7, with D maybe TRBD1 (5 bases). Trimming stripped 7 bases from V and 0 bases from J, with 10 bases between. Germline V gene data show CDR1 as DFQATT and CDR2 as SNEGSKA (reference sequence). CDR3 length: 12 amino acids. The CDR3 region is CSGAGLSYEQYF. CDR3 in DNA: TGCAGTGGGGCAGGGCTCTCCTACGAGCAGTACTTC.

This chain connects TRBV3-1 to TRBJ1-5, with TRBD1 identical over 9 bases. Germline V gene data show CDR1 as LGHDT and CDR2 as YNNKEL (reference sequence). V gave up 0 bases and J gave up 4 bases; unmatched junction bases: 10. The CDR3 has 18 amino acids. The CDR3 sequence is CASSQDRGTGTRNQPQHF. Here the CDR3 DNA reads TGTGCCAGCAGCCAAGACAGGGGGACAGGGACGCGTAATCAGCCCCAGCATTTT.